Listed here are 10 T cell receptor beta chains from one sample, sequenced in a study of T cell responses to AZD1222 COVID-19 vaccine. Data came from immunoSEQ multiplex PCR; TCRdb stores just in-frame clones and leaves some out. The sample lists roughly 70,000 clones, 80% to 90% occurring once. This sample comprised peripheral blood, obtained on day 0 of AZD1222 vaccination. Receptors were obtained from an adult in good health.

In this sample, this clone turned up a few times. J is TRBJ1-5 and V is TRBV24-1, with D uncertain. Trimming took off 7 bases at V and 0 bases at J, with 12 bases between the two ends. The CDR3 runs 15 residues. Germline V gene sequence: CDR1 KGHDR, CDR2 SFDVKD. CDR3 sequence (DNA): TGTGCCACCAGGGATGGACGGGGTAGCAATCAGCCCCAGCATTTT. It yields the protein CATRDGRGSNQPQHF.

The genes are TRBV28 and TRBJ2-4, with 9 bases lining up with TRBD1. V lost 11 bases to trimming and J lost 1 base; unmatched junction nucleotides: 6. Germline assignment: CDR1 MDHEN and CDR2 SYDVKM. The CDR3 contains 14 residues. This CDR3 reads CASDRGEAKNIQYF. The CDR3 coding sequence is TGTGCCTCCGACAGGGGGGAGGCCAAAAACATTCAGTACTTC.

The chain couples TRBV6-5 to TRBJ1-2; D remains ambiguous. CDR3 size: 14 residues. The V gene lost 6 bases and the J gene lost 9 bases, with 20 bases spanning the gap. Germline CDR1 reads MNHEY; CDR2 reads SVGAGI. CDR3 coding DNA: TGTGCCAGCAGCCGAGACACCTCCCTGGGAAGCTACACCTTC. It codes for CASSRDTSLGSYTF.

This rearrangement joins TRBV19 to TRBJ2-1; 7 bases are a match to TRBD1. J was trimmed by 4 bases and V by 6 bases; bases with no gene match: 9. The germline V gene encodes CDR1 LNHDA and CDR2 SQIVND (reference sequence). The CDR3 covers 15 residues. DNA of the CDR3: TGTGCCAGTAGGGACCGGGACAGCGATTACAATGAGCAGTTCTTC. Translated, it gives CASRDRDSDYNEQFF.

The chain's CDR3 is CASNTGQGGNQPQHF. The CDR3 DNA sequence: TGTGCCAGCAACACCGGACAGGGCGGCAATCAGCCCCAGCATTTT. The J gene is TRBJ1-5, the V gene TRBV21-1; no check of the table's D call, TRBD1, against the DNA was made. TRBV21-1 is a pseudogene segment. The CDR3 extends over 15 amino acids.

The J gene is TRBJ2-1, the V gene TRBV6-2 or TRBV6-3; 11 positions match TRBD2. The V segment lost 4 bases and the J segment 7 bases; nucleotides outside the gene matches: 9. Looked up from germline, CDR1 is MNHEY and CDR2 is SVGEGT. This CDR3 has 16 amino acids. CDR3 DNA: TGTGCCAGCAGTTCCATAGCGGGGGGGCCAGTAAATGAGCAGTTCTTC. This codes for CASSSIAGGPVNEQFF.

The chain carries TRBV2 and TRBJ1-4; TRBD1 matches at 9 bases. Germline V lookup: CDR1 SNHLY, CDR2 FYNNEI. The CDR3 has 15 amino acids. The J segment lost 7 bases and the V segment lost 5 bases, leaving 8 bases of the junction unmatched. The CDR3 DNA is TGTGCCAGCAGTCTCGGGACAGGGATTGGTGAAAAACTGTTTTTT. Residues: CASSLGTGIGEKLFF. The full variable domain, with the rest looked up from reference TRBV2 and TRBJ1-4, is EPEVTQTPSHQVTQMGQEVILRCVPISNHLYFYWYRQILGQKVEFLVSFYNNEISEKSEIFDDQFSVERPDGSNFTLKIRSTKLEDSAMYFCASSLGTGIGEKLFFGSGTQLSVL.

CDR3 DNA sequence: TGTGCCAGCAGTGCGTTGCGTGGCGCAGAGACCCAGTACTTC. Translation: CASSALRGAETQYF. This chain uses TRBV2 with TRBJ2-5, with no clear D. V lost 4 bases, J lost 4 bases, and 13 bases lay in between. The CDR3 is made up of 14 amino acids. Germline CDR1 reads SNHLY; CDR2 reads FYNNEI.

This clone was recorded once. The genes are TRBV19 and TRBJ1-2; 9 bases are shared with TRBD1. With V trimmed by 9 bases and J by 6 bases, 8 bases remained unmatched. Germline values: CDR1 LNHDA, CDR2 SQIVND (reference sequence). The CDR3 extends over 13 amino acids. The CDR3 sequence is CASIEDRGNGYTF. In DNA form, the CDR3 reads TGTGCCAGCATTGAGGACAGGGGCAATGGCTACACCTTC.

V usage is TRBV30 and J usage is TRBJ1-1; D is ambiguous. V was cut by 6 bases and J by 2 bases, with 1 base left in between. CDR1 and CDR2 (germline): GTSNPN, SVGIG (reference sequence). The CDR3 sequence is 9 residues long. The CDR3 DNA is TGTGCCTGTAACACTGAAGCTTTCTTT. Amino acid sequence: CACNTEAFF.